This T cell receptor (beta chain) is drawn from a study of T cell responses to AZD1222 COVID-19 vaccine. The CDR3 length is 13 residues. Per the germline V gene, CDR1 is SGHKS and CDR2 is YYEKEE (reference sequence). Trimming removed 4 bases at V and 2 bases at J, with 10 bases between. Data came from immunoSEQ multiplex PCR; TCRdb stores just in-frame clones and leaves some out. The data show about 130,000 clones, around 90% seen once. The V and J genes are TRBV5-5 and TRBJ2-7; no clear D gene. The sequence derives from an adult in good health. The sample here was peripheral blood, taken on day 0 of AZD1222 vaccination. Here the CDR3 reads CASSERSAYEQYF. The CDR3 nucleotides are TGTGCCAGCAGCGAAAGATCCGCCTACGAGCAGTACTTC.